The 2 T cell receptor beta chains below all came from one sample that was sequenced in a study of T cells after yellow fever vaccination. TCRdb reprocessed the 5' RACE reads with MiXCR, giving one entry per CDR3 protein. The table lists about 310,000 distinct CDR3 sequences, around 3.9% of them singletons. Source: PBMCs, taken on the day of the yellow fever booster vaccination. These receptors were obtained from a man aged 18 to 30 who received the YFV17D yellow fever vaccine.

The CDR3 DNA is TGTGCCAGCAGCCAAGTTAACTGGGTGAACACCGGGGAGCTGTTTTTT. This encodes CASSQVNWVNTGELFF. V usage is TRBV14 and J usage is TRBJ2-2; the D is unclear. V was shortened by 1 base and J by 1 base, with 10 bases between the two germline ends. This CDR3 has 16 residues. Germline V gives CDR1 SGHDN, CDR2 FVKESK.

The rearrangement links TRBV13 to TRBJ2-7; 10 bases are a match to TRBD1. Germline assignment: CDR1 PRHDT and CDR2 FYEKMQ (reference sequence). Trimming cost V 4 bases and J 5 bases; bases outside gene matches: 2. This CDR3 spans 13 amino acids. The CDR3 DNA sequence: TGTGCCAGCAGCTCCGGGACAGGGGACGAGCAGTACGTC. This translates into CASSSGTGDEQYV.